This TCR beta chain was sequenced for a study of glioma-infiltrating T cells. Turning to the study itself: Blood libraries targeted about 4- to 11-fold coverage of 750,000 to 1,000,000 T cells. Study results and limitations: Gliomas, especially low-grade, showed above-expected tissue-blood divergence; non-neoplastic patients showed below. Shared blood CDR3 signature motifs marked patients with low tissue-blood divergence.

The iRepertoire nested amplicon-rescue multiplex PCR amplified TCR alpha and beta CDR3s from RNA. Input was roughly 100-450 ng of tissue mRNA or PBMC total RNA. TCRdb itself ran the multiplex PCR reads through MiXCR, one entry per CDR3 protein. The table has about 380,000 distinct CDR3 sequences, 41% seen once. To note about this clonotype: Antigen unknown. Since no conserved phenylalanine or tryptophan closes the CDR3, a read error is the likely cause.

V was shortened by 1 base and J by 3 bases, with 9 bases between the two germline ends. This CDR3 comprises 14 residues. Germline V gives CDR1 LGHNA, CDR2 YNFKEQ. The sequence was collected from a human donor with low-grade glioma or glioblastoma, undergoing nonglioma brain surgery, or in good health (not recorded which). V gene TRBV4-2 combines with J gene TRBJ1-1, with D maybe TRBD1 (5 bases). Sequencing was carried out using glioma tissue, nonneoplastic brain tissue, or PBMCs (not recorded which). The CDR3 coding sequence is TGTGCCAGCAGCCAAGTACTGGGGGACACTGAAGCTTTCCTT. Translated, it gives CASSQVLGDTEAFL.